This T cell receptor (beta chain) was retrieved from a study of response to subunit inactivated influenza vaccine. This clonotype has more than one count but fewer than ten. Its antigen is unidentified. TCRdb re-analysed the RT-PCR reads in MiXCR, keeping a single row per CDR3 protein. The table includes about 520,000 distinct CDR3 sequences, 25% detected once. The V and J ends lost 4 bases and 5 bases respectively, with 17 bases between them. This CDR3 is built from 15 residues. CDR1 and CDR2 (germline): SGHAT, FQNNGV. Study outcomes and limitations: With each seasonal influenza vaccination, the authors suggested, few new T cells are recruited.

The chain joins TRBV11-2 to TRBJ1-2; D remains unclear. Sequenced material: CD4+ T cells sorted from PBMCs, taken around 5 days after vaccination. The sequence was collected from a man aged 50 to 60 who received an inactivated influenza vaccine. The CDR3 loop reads CASSSFDMGSYGYTF. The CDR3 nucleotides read TGTGCCAGCAGCTCTTTCGATATGGGCAGTTATGGCTACACCTTC.